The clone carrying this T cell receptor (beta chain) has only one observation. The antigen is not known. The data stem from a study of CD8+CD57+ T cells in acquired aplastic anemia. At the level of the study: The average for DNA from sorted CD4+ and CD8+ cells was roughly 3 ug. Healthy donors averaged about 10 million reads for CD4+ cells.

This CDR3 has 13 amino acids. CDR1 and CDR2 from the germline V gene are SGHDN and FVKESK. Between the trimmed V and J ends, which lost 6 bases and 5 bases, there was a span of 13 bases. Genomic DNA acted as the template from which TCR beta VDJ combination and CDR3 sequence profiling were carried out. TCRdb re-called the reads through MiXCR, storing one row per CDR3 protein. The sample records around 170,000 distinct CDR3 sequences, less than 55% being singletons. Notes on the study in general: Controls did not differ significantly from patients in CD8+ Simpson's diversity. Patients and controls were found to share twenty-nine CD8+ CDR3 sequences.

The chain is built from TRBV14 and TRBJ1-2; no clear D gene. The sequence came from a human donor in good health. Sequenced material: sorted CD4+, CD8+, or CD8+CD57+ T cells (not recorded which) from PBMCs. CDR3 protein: CASRRTHGYGYTF. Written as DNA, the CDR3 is TGTGCCAGCAGGCGGACCCATGGGTATGGCTACACCTTC. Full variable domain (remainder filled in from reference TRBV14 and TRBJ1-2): EAGVTQFPSHSVIEKGQTVTLRCDPISGHDNLYWYRRVMGKEIKFLLHFVKESKQDESGMPNNRFLAERTGGTYSTLKVQPAELEDSGVYFCASRRTHGYGYTFGSGTRLTVV.